This T cell receptor (beta chain) was obtained from a study of T-cell reconstitution after alpha-beta-depleted transplantation in children. Broader study findings: Newly generated T cells supplied most T-cell counts and diversity one year post-transplant. Certain patients had high TCRbeta diversity at day 60, and it came from recipient T cells and thymic progenitors that survived.

Turning to this clonotype: The antigen remains unidentified.

The CDR3 spans 12 residues. The ends lost 6 bases at V and 4 bases at J; junction bases unmatched: 5. Germline assignment: CDR1 SQVTM and CDR2 ANQGSEA. It was with unique molecular identifiers that the TCRbeta library was prepared. TCRdb analysed the PCR reads with MiXCR anew, one entry per CDR3 protein. The sample comprises around 500,000 distinct CDR3 sequences, roughly 24% of which are singletons, and 14% rests with the top ten. This chain connects TRBV29-1 to TRBJ2-5, with 7 bases that match TRBD1. Here the sequenced sample was PBMCs, mostly from graft donor cells, taken 360 days after TCRalphabeta/CD19-depleted stem cell transplant. The sequence was collected from a boy under two years old who had a stem cell transplant for acute myeloid leukemia, so the T cells may come from the graft donor. Written as DNA, the CDR3 is TGCAGCGTCGTGACAGGGACAGAGACCCAGTACTTC. It encodes CSVVTGTETQYF.